These 22 T cell receptor beta chains share one sample of origin, sequenced in a study of spatial heterogeneity in lung cancer. Time point here: sample taken at primary tumor resection. Material for sequencing was whole RNA from tumor, nontumor lung or frozen PBMC, left unsorted. TCRdb processed the 5' RACE reads anew with MiXCR; each CDR3 protein has one entry. This sample has approximately 12,000 distinct CDR3 sequences, with approximately 6.2% found just once. The sample consisted of normal lung tissue next to the tumor, taken at surgery. All receptors derive from a male donor with early-stage non-small cell lung cancer.

This clonotype was counted at least ten times. This beta chain is an off-target read within a library intended for alpha chains, so its frequency means little. The chain links TRBV20-1 to TRBJ2-3; no clear D. CDR3 length equals 15 residues. The ends were cut back, 3 bases at V and 0 bases at J, with 13 bases in the middle. Per the germline V gene, CDR1 is DFQATT and CDR2 is SNEGSKA (reference sequence). CDR3 DNA sequence: TGCAGTGCTAGGAGCGCCGTAACTAGCACAGATACGCAGTATTTT. Its translation: CSARSAVTSTDTQYF.

This clonotype was recorded many times. This beta chain is off target for a library built for alpha chains, so its abundance means little. This chain uses TRBV27 with TRBJ2-7; D might be TRBD1 (5 bases). CDR1 MNHEY and CDR2 SMNVEV come from the germline V gene (reference sequence). This CDR3 comprises 14 residues. Trimming shortened V by 6 bases and J by 5 bases, and 17 bases separated the two germline ends. The CDR3 protein is CASRLDILGNEQYF. Here the CDR3 DNA reads TGTGCCAGCAGACTGGACATACTGGGCAACGAGCAGTACTTC.

Many counts were recorded for this clonotype. A library prepared for alpha chains yielded this beta chain as an off-target read; its size is of little meaning. The chain has TRBV5-1 and TRBJ1-5; D gene uncertain. CDR3 length: 14 residues. Germline CDR1 and CDR2: SGHRS and YFSETQ. V lost 0 bases and J lost 2, with 6 bases in between. In DNA, the CDR3 is TGCGCCAGCAGCTTGGACCCGGGCAATCAGCCCCAGCATTTT. It translates to CASSLDPGNQPQHF.

This clonotype appeared many times. This beta chain appears as a stray read in a library generated for alpha chains; its size is not informative. The V call is TRBV20-1, the J call TRBJ1-1, with a possible D match to TRBD1 (6 bases). CDR1 and CDR2 from the germline V gene are DFQATT and SNEGSKA (reference sequence). V lost 0 bases, J lost 5 bases, and 10 bases lay in between. The CDR3 loop spans 13 amino acids. CDR3 DNA: TGCAGTGCTAGAGACTTCAGGGGAACTGAAGCTTTCTTT. Protein product: CSARDFRGTEAFF.

This clonotype qualifies as medium-sized (0.01 to 0.1%). With the library built for alpha chains, this beta chain is off target and its frequency is not meaningful. The J gene is TRBJ1-2, the V gene TRBV6-6, with TRBD1 as a possible D gene (5 bases). Germline CDR1 MNHNY, CDR2 SVGAGI (reference sequence). The CDR3 has 12 residues. V gave up 3 bases and J gave up 12 bases, with 14 bases separating them. CDR3 sequence reads: CASSYTQGSDTF. Written as DNA, the CDR3 is TGTGCCAGCAGTTATACTCAGGGTTCCGACACCTTC.

This clonotype has a count of ten or more. The library was prepared for alpha chains; this beta chain is a stray read, so its frequency means little. The chain uses TRBV6-5 and TRBJ2-2; TRBD2 aligns across 7 bases. After removal of 10 bases from V and 5 bases from J, the junction contained 10 bases not matched to a gene. Germline-derived CDR1 and CDR2 are MNHEY and SVGAGI. The CDR3 length is 14 residues. The CDR3 region has the DNA TGTGCCACCAGGGTGGCGGGAGAGACCGGGGAGCTGTTTTTT. Translating it yields CATRVAGETGELFF.

In its sample, this clonotype was seen many times. The size of this beta chain means little, since it is a stray read in a library made for alpha chains. The V call is TRBV5-4, the J call TRBJ2-7; D perhaps matches TRBD2 (6 bases). Per the germline V gene, CDR1 is SGHNT and CDR2 is YYREEE (reference sequence). V was pared by 6 bases and J by 4 bases, with 20 bases between. This CDR3 is 15 amino acids long. CDR3 protein: CASTPGTHAGYEQYF. DNA for the CDR3: TGTGCCAGCACTCCGGGGACTCATGCAGGGTACGAGCAGTACTTC.

This clonotype ranks as medium-sized. For a library built for alpha chains, this beta chain is a stray read; little rests on its size. The rearrangement links TRBV11-3 to TRBJ2-1; possible D gene TRBD2, 6 bases. The CDR3 runs 16 residues. Trimming pared 2 bases from V and 2 bases from J, leaving 13 bases between. Germline lookup yields CDR1 SGHNT and CDR2 YENEEA. The CDR3 DNA is TGTGCCAGCAGCTTAAATCGTGGCGGGACCTACAATGAGCAGTTCTTC. This sequence encodes CASSLNRGGTYNEQFF.

At least ten counts were recorded for this clonotype. This beta chain came through as a stray read in a library set up for alpha chains, and its size says little. The chain links TRBV11-2 to TRBJ1-4; 8 bases are a match to TRBD1. The germline gives CDR1 SGHAT, CDR2 FQNNGV. V gave up 3 bases and J gave up 4 bases; unmatched junction bases: 7. The CDR3 extends over 16 amino acids. DNA for the CDR3: TGTGCCAGCAGCTTGGGACTGACAGGGGTTAATGAAAAACTGTTTTTT. This gives the protein CASSLGLTGVNEKLFF.

In this sample, this clonotype turned up many times. The size of this beta chain means little, since it is a stray read in a library made for alpha chains. V and J are TRBV19 and TRBJ2-1; the match to TRBD2 covers 8 bases. Germline CDR1 is LNHDA and CDR2 is SQIVND (reference sequence). Unmatched junction bases numbered 8, after V lost 0 bases and J lost 10 bases. This CDR3 is built from 15 residues. The CDR3 sequence is CASSIEASGRGEQFF. The CDR3 coding sequence is TGTGCCAGTAGTATAGAAGCGAGCGGGAGAGGGGAGCAGTTCTTC.

In this sample, this clonotype turned up many times. A library prepared for alpha chains yielded this beta chain as an off-target read; its size is of little meaning. The chain has TRBV24-1 and TRBJ2-2, with 9 bases aligning to TRBD1. The germline V gene has CDR1 KGHDR and CDR2 SFDVKD. Trimming took 3 bases from V and 0 from J; bases not matched to a gene: 4. This CDR3 comprises 17 residues. The CDR3 region has the DNA TGTGCCACCAGTGATCACCGGGACAGGGCGAACACCGGGGAGCTGTTTTTT. The encoded protein is CATSDHRDRANTGELFF.

Note on this clonotype: One end of the junction fails to match germline, which may point to a read error. Since it is a stray read in a library aimed at alpha chains, this beta chain has a size that is not meaningful. The chain employs TRBV10-3 and TRBJ1-3, with 7 bases matching TRBD1. The CDR3 loop spans 13 amino acids. Germline assignment: CDR1 ENHRY and CDR2 SYGVKD. CDR3 coding DNA: TGTGCCATCAGTGAAGGGGTGGACAGGCTGATTACTTTT. Protein: CAISEGVDRLITF.

Turning to this clonotype: Because this beta chain is a stray read in a library intended to capture alpha chains, its abundance should not be given much weight. CDR3 in amino acids: CASSSRIAGALYQETQYF. CDR3 nucleotides: TGTGCCAGCAGTTCCAGAATAGCGGGAGCACTGTACCAAGAGACCCAGTACTTC. V gene TRBV6-5 combines with J gene TRBJ2-5, with 9 bases aligning to TRBD2. Germline-derived CDR1 and CDR2 are MNHEY and SVGAGI. V lost 4 bases, J lost 0 bases, and 12 bases stayed unmatched. The CDR3 spans 18 residues.

This clonotype was recorded at least ten times. The library was prepared for alpha chains; this beta chain is a stray read, so its frequency means little. The J gene is TRBJ2-7, the V gene TRBV5-4; 7 nucleotides align to TRBD1. V trimming: 4 bases; J trimming: 3 bases; junction bases outside the gene matches: 7. This CDR3 is built from 14 residues. Per germline, CDR1 SGHNT and CDR2 YYREEE (reference sequence). CDR3 protein: CASSQGTDGYEQYF. CDR3 coding DNA: TGTGCCAGCAGCCAAGGGACAGACGGCTACGAGCAGTACTTC. Full variable domain (rest looked up from reference TRBV5-4 and TRBJ2-7): ETGVTQSPTHLIKTRGQQVTLRCSSQSGHNTVSWYQQALGQGPQFIFQYYREEENGRGNFPPRFSGLQFPNYSSELNVNALELDDSALYLCASSQGTDGYEQYFGPGTRLTVT.

In this sample, this clonotype turned up a few times. The library was built for alpha chains, so this beta chain is an off-target read and its size means little. The chain carries TRBV18 and TRBJ2-7; TRBD1 matches at 8 bases. The CDR3 length is 15 residues. Looked up from germline, CDR1 is KGHSH and CDR2 is LQKENI. V lost 6 bases to trimming and J lost 3 bases; unmatched junction nucleotides: 10. This CDR3 is CASSYGQGGFYEQYF. CDR3 DNA sequence: TGTGCCAGCTCGTACGGACAGGGAGGTTTCTACGAGCAGTACTTC.

This clonotype has a count of ten or more. This beta chain is off target for a library built for alpha chains, so its abundance means little. The V call is TRBV15, the J call TRBJ2-5; D not certain. The CDR3 sequence is 14 residues long. Germline CDR1 and CDR2: LNHNV and YYDKDF (reference sequence). The V end was cut by 1 base, the J end by 1 base, with 7 bases between. CDR3 in amino acids: CATSRVPFQETQYF. The CDR3 DNA reads as TGTGCCACCAGCAGAGTCCCGTTCCAAGAGACCCAGTACTTC.

Judged by abundance, this clonotype is medium-sized. The size of this beta chain means little, since it is a stray read in a library made for alpha chains. CDR3 nucleotide sequence: TGTGCCAGCAGTTTTTCGGAGGACCTCAACACTGAAGCTTTCTTT. It is translated as CASSFSEDLNTEAFF. The chain recombines TRBV27 with TRBJ1-1; D call uncertain. CDR1 is MNHEY, CDR2 SMNVEV, per germline (reference sequence). The CDR3 is made up of 15 amino acids. Trimming took 3 bases from V and 2 from J, leaving 13 bases between them.

This clonotype is medium-sized within its sample. This beta chain came through as a stray read in a library set up for alpha chains, and its size says little. The rearrangement uses TRBV5-4 and TRBJ2-3; TRBD1 matches at 9 bases. Germline trimming cut 4 bases from V and 5 bases from J; bases unmatched to any gene: 8. CDR1 SGHNT and CDR2 YYREEE come from the germline V gene (reference sequence). The CDR3 is 15 amino acids. The DNA for the CDR3 is TGTGCCAGCAGCGAAGCGGGACAGGGTTTAGATACGCAGTATTTT. Protein product: CASSEAGQGLDTQYF.

This clonotype was counted at least ten times. This beta chain is an off-target read within a library intended for alpha chains, so its frequency means little. The V call is TRBV5-1, the J call TRBJ2-2; D is uncertain. Germline lookup yields CDR1 SGHRS and CDR2 YFSETQ. V lost 5 bases and J lost 6, with 17 bases in between. This CDR3 region has 15 residues. The CDR3 bases are TGCGCCAGCAGTTCCCGGGCAGGTTACGCCGGGGAGCTGTTTTTT. Translation: CASSSRAGYAGELFF.

This clonotype appeared many times. In a library made to pick up alpha chains, this beta chain is a stray read with a size that means little. The chain links TRBV29-1 to TRBJ2-3; D ambiguous. CDR3 length: 11 residues. V was shortened by 7 bases and J by 9 bases, with 14 bases between the two germline ends. CDR1 is SQVTM, CDR2 ANQGSEA, per germline. The CDR3 DNA is TGCAGCGCCATTGATGACCCCACGCAGTATTTT. Translating it yields CSAIDDPTQYF.

This clonotype appeared many times. The library was designed around alpha chains, so this beta chain is a stray read whose abundance carries little weight. The chain links TRBV2 to TRBJ2-7; D is perhaps TRBD2 (5 bases). CDR3 length: 13 residues. V was cut by 4 bases and J by 2 bases, with 9 bases left in between. Germline CDR1 reads SNHLY; CDR2 reads FYNNEI. In DNA form, the CDR3 reads TGTGCCAGCAGTGCCGGGGTGACCTACGAGCAGTACTTC. It translates to CASSAGVTYEQYF.

This clonotype appeared many times. The size of this beta chain means little, since it is a stray read in a library made for alpha chains. The rearrangement joins TRBV7-2 to TRBJ1-5, with D perhaps TRBD1 (5 bases). The germline V gene has CDR1 SGHTA and CDR2 FQGNSA. V was clipped by 3 bases and J by 4 bases, with 10 bases between them. The CDR3 length is 14 residues. CDR3: CASSFRAENQPQHF. DNA for the CDR3: TGTGCCAGCAGCTTCAGGGCTGAAAATCAGCCCCAGCATTTT.